A selection of T cell receptor beta chains follows, all from one sample in a study of spatial heterogeneity in lung cancer. Each CDR3 protein gets one entry after TCRdb re-called the 5' RACE reads with MiXCR. The data contain 95,000 to 130,000 distinct CDR3 sequences, 9.5% to 15% of them seen just once; the ten biggest clones take up roughly 17%. The sample was PBMCs, taken at follow-up. The receptors were sampled from a male donor with early-stage non-small cell lung cancer. Each CDR3 is given without its conserved first and last residue.

j_gene: TRBJ1-1
v_gene: TRBV28
CDR3aa: ASSVPGGAFTEAF

j_gene: TRBJ1-1
v_gene: TRBV6-5
CDR3aa: ASSLGPPGGNTEAF

j_gene: TRBJ1-5
v_gene: TRBV6-6
CDR3aa: ASNPGREVDGNQPQH

j_gene: TRBJ2-7
v_gene: TRBV6-5
CDR3aa: ASSFRRRIYEQY

j_gene: TRBJ2-7
v_gene: TRBV5-1
CDR3aa: ASSLSTGAGWSYEQY

j_gene: TRBJ1-5
v_gene: TRBV6-5
CDR3aa: ASSRTGGRAQH

j_gene: TRBJ2-1
v_gene: TRBV2
CDR3aa: ASSDRGEWSLNEQF

j_gene: TRBJ2-5
v_gene: TRBV28
CDR3aa: ASSFRTDQETQY

j_gene: TRBJ1-1
v_gene: TRBV5-1
CDR3aa: ASSLGLTGNTEAF

j_gene: TRBJ1-1
v_gene: TRBV10-3
CDR3aa: AIKSDRMNTEAF

j_gene: TRBJ2-1
v_gene: TRBV4-1
CDR3aa: ASSRNTGTSYSEQF

j_gene: TRBJ1-1
v_gene: TRBV20-1
CDR3aa: SAKMNTEAF

j_gene: TRBJ1-6
v_gene: TRBV29-1
CDR3aa: SGEPGAEDSPLH

j_gene: TRBJ1-6
v_gene: TRBV4-2
CDR3aa: ASSLSGTGEHNSPLH

j_gene: TRBJ1-2
v_gene: TRBV7-9
CDR3aa: ASSLYGDGYT

j_gene: TRBJ1-1
v_gene: TRBV10-3
CDR3aa: AISESVNTEAF

j_gene: TRBJ1-4
v_gene: TRBV6-6
CDR3aa: ASSYSSGGNEKLF

j_gene: TRBJ1-6
v_gene: TRBV20-1
CDR3aa: SARALTNPFNSPLH

j_gene: TRBJ1-2
v_gene: TRBV5-1
CDR3aa: ASSSPPGQGNYGYT

j_gene: TRBJ2-3
v_gene: TRBV4-3
CDR3aa: ASSQMTGSITDTQY

j_gene: TRBJ2-7
v_gene: TRBV7-2
CDR3aa: ASSVTGGNEQY

j_gene: TRBJ2-5
v_gene: TRBV7-6
CDR3aa: ASSWTGTGETQY

j_gene: TRBJ2-1
v_gene: TRBV7-9
CDR3aa: ASSLASGEQF

j_gene: TRBJ1-5
v_gene: TRBV10-3
CDR3aa: AISEGEGSQPQH

j_gene: TRBJ2-3
v_gene: TRBV9
CDR3aa: ASSGHPTDTQY

j_gene: TRBJ2-1
v_gene: TRBV5-1
CDR3aa: ASALYGTSGVNEQF

j_gene: TRBJ1-2
v_gene: TRBV5-6
CDR3aa: ASSVSQYGYT

j_gene: TRBJ1-1
v_gene: TRBV7-8
CDR3aa: ASSPSLTEAF

j_gene: TRBJ2-7
v_gene: TRBV10-1
CDR3aa: ASSSEASYEQY

j_gene: TRBJ2-1
v_gene: TRBV4-3
CDR3aa: ASSPTSGTEQF

j_gene: TRBJ2-1
v_gene: TRBV28
CDR3aa: ATQGAPTNEQF

j_gene: TRBJ2-7
v_gene: TRBV7-9
CDR3aa: ASSLARGSPAEQY

j_gene: TRBJ1-6
v_gene: TRBV28
CDR3aa: ASSPLAGGSPLH

j_gene: TRBJ2-2
v_gene: TRBV5-5
CDR3aa: ASSLEAGELF

j_gene: TRBJ2-7
v_gene: TRBV3-1
CDR3aa: ASSQDTATYEQY

j_gene: TRBJ1-5
v_gene: TRBV11-2
CDR3aa: ASRPYQGDHRTAQH

j_gene: TRBJ2-2
v_gene: TRBV7-3
CDR3aa: ASSSQGNTGELF

j_gene: TRBJ1-1
v_gene: TRBV7-3
CDR3aa: ASSPTRGTEAF

j_gene: TRBJ2-2
v_gene: TRBV12-3/TRBV12-4
CDR3aa: ASRYRQGNTGELF

j_gene: TRBJ1-1
v_gene: TRBV9
CDR3aa: ASSVDGQMNTEAF

j_gene: TRBJ2-1
v_gene: TRBV29-1
CDR3aa: SVSGRMLRNEQF